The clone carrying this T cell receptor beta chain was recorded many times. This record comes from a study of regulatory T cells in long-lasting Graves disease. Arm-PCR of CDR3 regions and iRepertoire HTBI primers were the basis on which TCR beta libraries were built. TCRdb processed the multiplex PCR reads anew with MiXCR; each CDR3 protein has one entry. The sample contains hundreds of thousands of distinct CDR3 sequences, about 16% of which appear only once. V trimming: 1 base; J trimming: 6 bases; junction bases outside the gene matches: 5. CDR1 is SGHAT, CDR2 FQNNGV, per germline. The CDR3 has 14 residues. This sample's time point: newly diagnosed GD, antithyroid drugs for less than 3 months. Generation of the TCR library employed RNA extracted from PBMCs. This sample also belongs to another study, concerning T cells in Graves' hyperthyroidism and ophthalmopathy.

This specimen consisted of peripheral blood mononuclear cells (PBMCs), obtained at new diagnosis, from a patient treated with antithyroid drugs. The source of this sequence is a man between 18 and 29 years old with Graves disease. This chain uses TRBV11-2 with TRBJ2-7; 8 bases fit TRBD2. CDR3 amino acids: CASSLVRGRREQYF. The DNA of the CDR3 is TGTGCCAGCAGCTTAGTTCGCGGGAGGCGCGAGCAGTACTTC.